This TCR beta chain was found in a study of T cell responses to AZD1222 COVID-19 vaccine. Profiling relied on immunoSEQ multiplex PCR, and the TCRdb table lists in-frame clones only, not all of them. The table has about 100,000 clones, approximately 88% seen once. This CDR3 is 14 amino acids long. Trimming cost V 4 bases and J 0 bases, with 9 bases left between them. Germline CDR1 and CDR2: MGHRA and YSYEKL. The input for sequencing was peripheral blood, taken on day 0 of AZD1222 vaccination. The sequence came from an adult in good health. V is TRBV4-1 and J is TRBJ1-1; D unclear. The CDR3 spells CASSLAEMNTEAFF. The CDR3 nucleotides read TGCGCCAGCAGCCTAGCCGAAATGAACACTGAAGCTTTCTTT.